This TCR beta chain derives from a study of T cell repertoires in cytomegalovirus infection. Study-level information: Recently identified HLA-C-restricted CMV epitopes and well-studied HLA-B-restricted CMV epitopes were used by the study. Overall study results and limits: Dominant in the ex vivo response were TCR beta clonotypes restricted by HLA-C and specific for CMV.

The J segment lost 4 bases and the V segment lost 6 bases, leaving 5 bases of the junction unmatched. This CDR3 spans 15 amino acids. CDR1 is LNHDA, CDR2 SQIVND, per germline (reference sequence). Each CDR3 protein is one row after TCRdb ran MiXCR on the reads. The sample consists of approximately 340,000 distinct CDR3 sequences, about 27% of them appearing once. Comment on this clonotype: Its specificity is not known.

The clonotype originates from a human donor in good health (CMV status not recorded). Some clones in this sample may be carry-over from other donors' samples. The source was cultured PBMCs, collected from culture after CMV antigen stimulation. This chain uses TRBV19 with TRBJ2-1; 11 bases are a match to TRBD2. The CDR3 DNA is TGTGCCAGTAGCGGGACTAGCGGAGGTTACAATGAGCAGTTCTTC. Translation: CASSGTSGGYNEQFF.